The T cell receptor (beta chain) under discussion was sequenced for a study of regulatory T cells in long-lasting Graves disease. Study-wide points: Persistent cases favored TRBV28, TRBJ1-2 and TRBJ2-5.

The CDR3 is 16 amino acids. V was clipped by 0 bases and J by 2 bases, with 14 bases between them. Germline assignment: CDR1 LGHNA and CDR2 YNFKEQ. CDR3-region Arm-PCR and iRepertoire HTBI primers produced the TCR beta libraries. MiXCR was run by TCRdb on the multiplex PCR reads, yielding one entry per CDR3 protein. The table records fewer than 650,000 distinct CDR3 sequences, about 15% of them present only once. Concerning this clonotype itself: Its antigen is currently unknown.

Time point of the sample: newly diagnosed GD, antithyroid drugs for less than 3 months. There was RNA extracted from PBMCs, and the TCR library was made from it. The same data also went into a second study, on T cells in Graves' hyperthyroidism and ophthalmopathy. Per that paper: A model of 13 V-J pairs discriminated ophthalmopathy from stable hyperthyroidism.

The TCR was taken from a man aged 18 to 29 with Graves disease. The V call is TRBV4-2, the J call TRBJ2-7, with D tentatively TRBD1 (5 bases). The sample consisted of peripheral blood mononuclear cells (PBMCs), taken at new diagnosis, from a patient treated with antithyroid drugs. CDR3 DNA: TGTGCCAGCAGCCAAGATAGTGACAGATTCACCTACGAGCAGTACTTC. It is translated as CASSQDSDRFTYEQYF.